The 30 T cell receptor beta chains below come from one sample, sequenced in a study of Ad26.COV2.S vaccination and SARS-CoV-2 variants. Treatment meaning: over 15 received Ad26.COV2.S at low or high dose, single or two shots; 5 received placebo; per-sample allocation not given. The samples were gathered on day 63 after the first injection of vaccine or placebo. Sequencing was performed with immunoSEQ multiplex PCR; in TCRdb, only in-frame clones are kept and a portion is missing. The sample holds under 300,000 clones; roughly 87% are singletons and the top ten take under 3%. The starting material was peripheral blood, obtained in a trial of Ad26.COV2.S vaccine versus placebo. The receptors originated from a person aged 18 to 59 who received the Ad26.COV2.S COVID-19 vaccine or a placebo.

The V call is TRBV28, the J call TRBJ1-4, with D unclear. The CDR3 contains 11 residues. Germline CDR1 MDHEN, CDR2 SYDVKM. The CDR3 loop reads CAYRGGEKLFF. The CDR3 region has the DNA TGTGCTTACAGAGGTGGAGAAAAACTGTTTTTT.

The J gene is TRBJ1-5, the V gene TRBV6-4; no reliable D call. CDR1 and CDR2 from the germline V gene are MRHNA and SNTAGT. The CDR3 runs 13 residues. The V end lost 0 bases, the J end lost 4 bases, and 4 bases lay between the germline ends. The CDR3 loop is CASSDSTNQPQHF. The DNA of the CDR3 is TGTGCCAGCAGTGACTCGACGAATCAGCCCCAGCATTTT.

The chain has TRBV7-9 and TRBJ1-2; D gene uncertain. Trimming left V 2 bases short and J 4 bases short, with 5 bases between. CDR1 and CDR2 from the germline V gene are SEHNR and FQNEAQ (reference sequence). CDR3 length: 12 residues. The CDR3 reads CASSLPGYGYTF. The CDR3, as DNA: TGTGCCAGCAGCTTACCGGGCTATGGCTACACCTTC. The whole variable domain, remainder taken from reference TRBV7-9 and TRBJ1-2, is DTGVSQNPRHKITKRGQNVTFRCDPISEHNRLYWYRQTLGQGPEFLTYFQNEAQLEKSRLLSDRFSAERPKGSFSTLEIQRTEQGDSAMYLCASSLPGYGYTFGSGTRLTVV.

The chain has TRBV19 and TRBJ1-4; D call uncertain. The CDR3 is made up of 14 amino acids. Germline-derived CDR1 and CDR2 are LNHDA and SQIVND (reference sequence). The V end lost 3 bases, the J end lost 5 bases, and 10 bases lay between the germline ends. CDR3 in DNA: TGTGCCAGTAGTATCGGCAGAGTCAATGAAAAACTGTTTTTT. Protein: CASSIGRVNEKLFF.

CDR3 amino acids: CASSINRGSEGYTF. The CDR3 DNA is TGTGCCAGTAGTATAAACAGGGGTTCGGAAGGCTACACCTTC. The chain links TRBV19 to TRBJ1-2; TRBD1 matches at 7 bases. The CDR3 has 14 residues. V was clipped by 2 bases and J by 8 bases; unmatched bases: 8. Germline V gives CDR1 LNHDA, CDR2 SQIVND (reference sequence).

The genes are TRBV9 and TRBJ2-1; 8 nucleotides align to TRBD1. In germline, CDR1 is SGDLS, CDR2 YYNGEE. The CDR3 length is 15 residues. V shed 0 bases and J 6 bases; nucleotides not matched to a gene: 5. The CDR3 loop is CASSVDWDRSNEQFF. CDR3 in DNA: TGTGCCAGCAGCGTAGATTGGGACAGGTCCAATGAGCAGTTCTTC.

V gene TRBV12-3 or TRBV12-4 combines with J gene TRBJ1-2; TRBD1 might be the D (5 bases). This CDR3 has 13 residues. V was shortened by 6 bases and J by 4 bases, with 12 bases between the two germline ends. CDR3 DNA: TGTGCCAGCAGGCGGGGGACGGTCTATGGCTACACCTTC. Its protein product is CASRRGTVYGYTF.

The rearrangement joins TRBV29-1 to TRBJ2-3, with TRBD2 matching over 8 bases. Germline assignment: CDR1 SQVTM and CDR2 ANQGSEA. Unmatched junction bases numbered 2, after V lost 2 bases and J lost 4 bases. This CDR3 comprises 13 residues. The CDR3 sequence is CSVEREGPDTQYF. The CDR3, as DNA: TGCAGCGTTGAACGGGAGGGCCCAGATACGCAGTATTTT.

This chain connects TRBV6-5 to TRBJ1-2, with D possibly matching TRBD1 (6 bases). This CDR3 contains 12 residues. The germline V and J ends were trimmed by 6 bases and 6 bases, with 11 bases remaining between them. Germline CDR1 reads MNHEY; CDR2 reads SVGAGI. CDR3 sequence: CASRSGEDGYTF. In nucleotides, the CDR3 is TGTGCCAGCAGATCAGGGGAGGATGGCTACACCTTC.

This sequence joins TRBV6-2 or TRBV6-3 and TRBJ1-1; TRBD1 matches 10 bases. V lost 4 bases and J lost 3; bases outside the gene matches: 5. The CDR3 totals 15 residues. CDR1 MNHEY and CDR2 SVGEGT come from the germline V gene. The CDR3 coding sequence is TGTGCCAGCAGTTTACGACAGGGGGCGGACACTGAAGCTTTCTTT. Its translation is CASSLRQGADTEAFF.

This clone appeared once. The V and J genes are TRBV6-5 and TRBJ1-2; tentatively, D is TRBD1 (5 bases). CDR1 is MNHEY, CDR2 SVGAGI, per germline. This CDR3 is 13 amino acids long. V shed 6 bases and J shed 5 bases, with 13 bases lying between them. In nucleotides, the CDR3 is TGTGCCAGCAGGGGGACCGAACCGTATGGCTACACCTTC. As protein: CASRGTEPYGYTF.

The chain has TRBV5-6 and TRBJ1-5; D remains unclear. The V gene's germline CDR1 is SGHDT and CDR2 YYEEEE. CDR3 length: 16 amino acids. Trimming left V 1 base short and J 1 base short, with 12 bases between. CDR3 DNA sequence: TGTGCCAGCAGCTTGTCGTCAGAATTCAGCAATCAGCCCCAGCATTTT. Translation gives CASSLSSEFSNQPQHF.

The CDR3 loop is CASSEFTDSNQPQHF. The CDR3 DNA reads TGTGCCAGCAGTGAATTTACAGATAGCAATCAGCCCCAGCATTTT. The chain is built from TRBV2 and TRBJ1-5; D not certain. This CDR3 region has 15 residues. Trimming cost V 2 bases and J 0 bases, with 8 bases left between them. CDR1 is SNHLY and CDR2 is FYNNEI in the germline V gene.

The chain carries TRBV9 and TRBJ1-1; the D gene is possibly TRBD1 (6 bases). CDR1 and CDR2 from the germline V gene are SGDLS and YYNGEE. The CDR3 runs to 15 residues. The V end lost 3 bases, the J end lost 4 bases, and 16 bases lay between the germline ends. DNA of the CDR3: TGTGCCAGCAGCGCTAGCGCAACAGGGAGCACTGAAGCTTTCTTT. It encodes CASSASATGSTEAFF.

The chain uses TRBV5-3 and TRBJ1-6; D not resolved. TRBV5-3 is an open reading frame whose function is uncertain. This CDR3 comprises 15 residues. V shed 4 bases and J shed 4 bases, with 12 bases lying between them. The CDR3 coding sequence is TGTGCCAGAAGCCCGTTCGAATTGTATAATTCACCCCTCCACTTT. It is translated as CARSPFELYNSPLHF.

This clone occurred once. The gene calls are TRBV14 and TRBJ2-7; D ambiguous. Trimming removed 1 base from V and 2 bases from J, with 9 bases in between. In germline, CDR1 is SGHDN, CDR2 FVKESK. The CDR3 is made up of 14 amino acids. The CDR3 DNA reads TGTGCCAGCAGCCAAGCAGGTTTTCCCTACGAGCAGTACGTC. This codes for CASSQAGFPYEQYV.

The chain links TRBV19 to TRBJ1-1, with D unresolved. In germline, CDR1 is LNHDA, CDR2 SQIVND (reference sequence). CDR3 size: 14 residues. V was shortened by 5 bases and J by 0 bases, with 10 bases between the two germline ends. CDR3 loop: CASSSFGVNTEAFF. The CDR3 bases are TGTGCCAGTAGTTCCTTTGGAGTGAACACTGAAGCTTTCTTT.

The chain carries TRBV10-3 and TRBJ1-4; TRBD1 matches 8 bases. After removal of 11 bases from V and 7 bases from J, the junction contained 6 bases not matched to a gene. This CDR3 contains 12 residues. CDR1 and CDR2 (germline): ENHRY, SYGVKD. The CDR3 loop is CAVSGGVEKLFF. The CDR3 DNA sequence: TGTGCCGTATCAGGGGGCGTTGAAAAACTGTTTTTT.

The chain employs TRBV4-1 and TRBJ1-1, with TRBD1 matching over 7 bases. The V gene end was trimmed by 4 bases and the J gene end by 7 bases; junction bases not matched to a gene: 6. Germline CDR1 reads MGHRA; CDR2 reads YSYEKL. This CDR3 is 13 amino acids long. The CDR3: CASSLTGHYEAFF. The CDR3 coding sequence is TGCGCCAGCAGCCTGACAGGGCACTATGAAGCTTTCTTT.

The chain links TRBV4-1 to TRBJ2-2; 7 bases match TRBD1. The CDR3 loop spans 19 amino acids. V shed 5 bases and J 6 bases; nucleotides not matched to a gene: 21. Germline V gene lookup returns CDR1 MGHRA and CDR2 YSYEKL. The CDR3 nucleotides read TGCGCCAGCAGCTATTTAAGATCAGGGGGATCGGAGAGGTCCGGGGAGCTGTTTTTT. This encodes CASSYLRSGGSERSGELFF.

In DNA, the CDR3 is TGCGCCAGCAGTTCGACAGGGGGTGACTATGGCTACACCTTC. Translating gives CASSSTGGDYGYTF. The chain carries TRBV5-1 and TRBJ1-2, with TRBD1 identical over 9 bases. Trimming cost V 5 bases and J 3 bases; bases outside gene matches: 5. The CDR3 covers 14 residues. The germline CDR1 and CDR2 sequences are SGHRS and YFSETQ.

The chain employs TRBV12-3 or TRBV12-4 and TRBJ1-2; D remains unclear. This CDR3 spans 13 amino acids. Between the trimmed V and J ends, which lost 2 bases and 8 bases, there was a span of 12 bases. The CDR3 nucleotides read TGTGCCAGCAGTTTATCCGGAGAACAGGGCTACACCTTC. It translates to CASSLSGEQGYTF.

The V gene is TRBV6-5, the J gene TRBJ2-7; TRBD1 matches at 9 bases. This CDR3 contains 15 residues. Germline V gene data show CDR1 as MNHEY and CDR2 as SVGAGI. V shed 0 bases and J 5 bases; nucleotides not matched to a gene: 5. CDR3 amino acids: CASSYSQGAVDEQYV. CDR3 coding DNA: TGTGCCAGCAGTTACTCACAGGGGGCGGTTGACGAGCAGTACGTC.

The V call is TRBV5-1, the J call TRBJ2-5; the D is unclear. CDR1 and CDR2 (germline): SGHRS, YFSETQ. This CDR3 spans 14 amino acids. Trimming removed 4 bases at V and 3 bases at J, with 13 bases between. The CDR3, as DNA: TGCGCCAGCAGCCTGGGATCCCCCGAAGAGACCCAGTACTTC. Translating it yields CASSLGSPEETQYF.

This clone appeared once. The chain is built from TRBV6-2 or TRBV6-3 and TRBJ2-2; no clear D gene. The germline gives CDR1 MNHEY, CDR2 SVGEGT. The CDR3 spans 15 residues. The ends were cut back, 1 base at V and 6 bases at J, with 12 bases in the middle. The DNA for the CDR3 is TGTGCCAGCAGTTACTTACGACAAGGTGCCGGGGAGCTGTTTTTT. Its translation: CASSYLRQGAGELFF.

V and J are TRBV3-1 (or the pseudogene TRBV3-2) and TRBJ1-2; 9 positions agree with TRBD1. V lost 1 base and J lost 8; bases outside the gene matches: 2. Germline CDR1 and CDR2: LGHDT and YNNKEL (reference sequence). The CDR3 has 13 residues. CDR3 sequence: CASSQVTGGGYTF. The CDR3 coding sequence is TGTGCCAGCAGCCAAGTGACAGGGGGAGGCTACACCTTC.

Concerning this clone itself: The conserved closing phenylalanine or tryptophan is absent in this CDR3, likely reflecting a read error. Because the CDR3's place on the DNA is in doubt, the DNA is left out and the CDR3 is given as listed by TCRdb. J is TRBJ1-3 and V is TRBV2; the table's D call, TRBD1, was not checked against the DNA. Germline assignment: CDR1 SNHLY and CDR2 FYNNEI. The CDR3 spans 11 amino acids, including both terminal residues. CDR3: CASSEATKDRV.

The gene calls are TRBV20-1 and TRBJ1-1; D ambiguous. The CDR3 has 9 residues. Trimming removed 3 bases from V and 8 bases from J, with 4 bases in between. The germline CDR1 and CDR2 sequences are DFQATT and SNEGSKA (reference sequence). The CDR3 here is CSASNEAFF. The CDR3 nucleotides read TGCAGTGCTAGTAACGAAGCTTTCTTT.

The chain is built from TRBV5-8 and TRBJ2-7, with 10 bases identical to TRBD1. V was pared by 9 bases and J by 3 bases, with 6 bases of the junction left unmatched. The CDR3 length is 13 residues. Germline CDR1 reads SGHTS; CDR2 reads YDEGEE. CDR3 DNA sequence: TGTGCCACCGACCGGGACAGGGGCTACGAGCAGTACTTC. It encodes CATDRDRGYEQYF.

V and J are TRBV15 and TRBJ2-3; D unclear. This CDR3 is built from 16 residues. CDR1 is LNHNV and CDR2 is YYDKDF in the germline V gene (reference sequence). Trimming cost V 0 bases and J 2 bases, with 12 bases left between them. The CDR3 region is CATSRDLQGPTDTQYF. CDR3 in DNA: TGTGCCACCAGCAGAGATCTCCAAGGGCCCACAGATACGCAGTATTTT.